Sequencing of this T cell receptor beta chain was carried out in a study of post-analysis software for immune sequencing data. General study results and limits: Compared with controls, patients showed significantly lower normalized Chao1 diversity. Included in a set of five TRBV segments more frequent in patients than controls were TRBV5-6, TRBV5-1 and TRBV20-1.

A note on this clonotype: The antigen remains unidentified.

Tagging with unique molecular identifiers was a feature of the TCR beta cDNA libraries. MiXCR was run by TCRdb on the PCR reads, yielding one entry per CDR3 protein. The table has about 760,000 distinct CDR3 sequences, just under 30% seen once. Trimming removed 5 bases at V and 4 bases at J, with 16 bases between. The CDR3 is made up of 15 amino acids. The sample taken for sequencing was blood. The chain combines TRBV12-3 or TRBV12-4 with TRBJ2-3; no clear D. The TCR originated in a girl aged 10 to 17 with multiple sclerosis. The CDR3 bases are TGTGCCAGCAGTGCCAACGGATTCGGCGCAGATACGCAGTATTTT. Its protein is CASSANGFGADTQYF.